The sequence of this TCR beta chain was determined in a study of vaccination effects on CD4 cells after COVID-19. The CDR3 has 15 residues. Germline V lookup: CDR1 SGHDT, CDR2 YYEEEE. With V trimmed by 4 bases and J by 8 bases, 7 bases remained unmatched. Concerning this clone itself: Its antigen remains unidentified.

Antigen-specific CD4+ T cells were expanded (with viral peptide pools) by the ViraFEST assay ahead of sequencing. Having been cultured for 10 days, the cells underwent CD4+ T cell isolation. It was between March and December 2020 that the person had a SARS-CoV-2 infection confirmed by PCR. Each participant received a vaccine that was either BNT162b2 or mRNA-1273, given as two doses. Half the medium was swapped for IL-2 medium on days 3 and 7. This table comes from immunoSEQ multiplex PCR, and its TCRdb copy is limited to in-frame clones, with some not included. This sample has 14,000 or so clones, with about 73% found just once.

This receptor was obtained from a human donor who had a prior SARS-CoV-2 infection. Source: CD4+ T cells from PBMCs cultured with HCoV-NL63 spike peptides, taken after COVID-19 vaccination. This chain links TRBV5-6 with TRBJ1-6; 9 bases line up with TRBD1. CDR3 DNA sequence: TGTGCCAGCAGCCCCACAGGGGGCTTGGATTCACCCCTCCACTTT. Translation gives CASSPTGGLDSPLHF.